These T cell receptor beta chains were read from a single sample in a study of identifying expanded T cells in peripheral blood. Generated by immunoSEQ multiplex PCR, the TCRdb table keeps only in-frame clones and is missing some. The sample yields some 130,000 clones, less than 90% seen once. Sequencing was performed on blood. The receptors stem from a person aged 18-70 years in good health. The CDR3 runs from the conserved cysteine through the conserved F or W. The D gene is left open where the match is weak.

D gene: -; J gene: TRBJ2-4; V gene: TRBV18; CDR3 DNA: TGTGCCAGCTCACCTCCGTTCGCATTAGCCAAAAACATTCAGTACTTC; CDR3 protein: CASSPPFALAKNIQYF
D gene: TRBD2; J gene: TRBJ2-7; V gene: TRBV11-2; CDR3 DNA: TGTGCCAGCAGCCGAGAGGGGAGGGACTACGAGCAGTACTTC; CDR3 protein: CASSREGRDYEQYF
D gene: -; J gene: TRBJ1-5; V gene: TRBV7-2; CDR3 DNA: TGTGCCACCAACTTCGGGCAGGGGTATCAGCCCCAGCATTTT; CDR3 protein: CATNFGQGYQPQHF
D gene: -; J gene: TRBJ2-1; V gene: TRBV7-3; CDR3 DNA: TGTGCCAGCAGCTTAACGGGGGCGCAGGAGCAGTTCTTC; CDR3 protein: CASSLTGAQEQFF
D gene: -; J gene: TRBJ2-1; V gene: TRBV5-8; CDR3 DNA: TGTGCCAGCAGCTCGGAAGCCGGGACGAGAAATGAGCAGTTCTTC; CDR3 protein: CASSSEAGTRNEQFF
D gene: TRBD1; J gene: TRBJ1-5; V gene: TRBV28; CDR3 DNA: TGTGCCAGCAGTTCAGGGGGTAGCAATCAGCCCCAGCATTTT; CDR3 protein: CASSSGGSNQPQHF
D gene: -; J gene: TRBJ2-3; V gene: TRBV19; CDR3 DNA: TGTGCCAGTAGTTTCCGACGGGGGACTCTAGATACGCAGTATTTT; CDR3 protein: CASSFRRGTLDTQYF
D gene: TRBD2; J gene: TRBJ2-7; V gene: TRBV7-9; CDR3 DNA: TGTGCCAGCAGCAGAGGACTAGCGGGGGGCTACGAGCAGTACTTC; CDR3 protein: CASSRGLAGGYEQYF
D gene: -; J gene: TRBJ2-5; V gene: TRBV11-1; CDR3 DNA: TGTGCCAGCAGAGACAGACTCCAAGAGACCCAGTACTTC; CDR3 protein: CASRDRLQETQYF
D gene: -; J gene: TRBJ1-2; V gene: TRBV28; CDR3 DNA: TGTGCCAGCAACCGGGGTTCCTATGGCTACACCTTC; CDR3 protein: CASNRGSYGYTF
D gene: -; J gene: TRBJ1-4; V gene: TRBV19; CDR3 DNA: TGTGCCAGTAGTATAAGGGGGACCACCGGAGAACTGTTTTTT; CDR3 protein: CASSIRGTTGELFF
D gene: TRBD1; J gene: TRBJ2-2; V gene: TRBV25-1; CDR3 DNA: TGTGCCAGCAGCGATGACAGGGCCCCCACCGGGGAGCTGTTTTTT; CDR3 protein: CASSDDRAPTGELFF
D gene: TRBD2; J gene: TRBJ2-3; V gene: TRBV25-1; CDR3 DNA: TGTGCCAGCAGTGAATTCGCGGGAGGGCCAGGTGGCACAGATACGCAGTATTTT; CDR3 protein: CASSEFAGGPGGTDTQYF
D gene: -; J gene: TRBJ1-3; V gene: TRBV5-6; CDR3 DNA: TGTGCCAGCAGCTTTCGGTCCTCTGGAAACACCATATATTTT; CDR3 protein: CASSFRSSGNTIYF
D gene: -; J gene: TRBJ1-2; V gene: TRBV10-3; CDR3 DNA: TGTGCCGCGGAGGGAGGGGCTCTATCATACTATGGCTACACCTTC; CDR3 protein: CAAEGGALSYYGYTF
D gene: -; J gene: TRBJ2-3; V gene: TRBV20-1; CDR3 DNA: TGCAGTGCCCCCCCCCGGGATACGCAGTATTTT; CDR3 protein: CSAPPRDTQYF